This T cell receptor (beta chain) was captured by sequencing in a study of T cells in Graves' hyperthyroidism and ophthalmopathy. General observations from the study: Ophthalmopathy, which appeared later, was predicted by the model a median approximately six months before onset.

It was considered stable Graves' hyperthyroidism when ophthalmopathy did not progress within 18 months. Hyperthyroidism, newly diagnosed and lasting under 2 months, affected patients aged 18 to 65. Regarding this clonotype: The target antigen is unknown. Just one base apart from a much larger clone, this may be a read error.

Amplification yielded TCR beta CDR3 regions, with RNA transcripts as the source. RT-PCR in the first round (using the HTBI primer set) targeted the TCR CDR3. Each CDR3 protein gets one entry after TCRdb re-called the multiplex PCR reads with MiXCR. Found here are about 300,000 distinct CDR3 sequences, around 17% of them singletons; the top ten hold roughly a third. From germline, CDR1 is SNHLY and CDR2 FYNNEI. This CDR3 region has 15 residues. The germline V and J ends were trimmed by 9 bases and 0 bases, with 18 bases remaining between them. The sequence was collected from a man younger than 45 with Graves' hyperthyroidism. The chain employs TRBV2 and TRBJ2-7; TRBD2 might be the D (6 bases). What was sequenced was blood. The CDR3 DNA sequence: TGTGCCAGAGGGAATGGGGGGATTAGCTCCTACGAGCAGTACTTC. Translation: CARGNGGISSYEQYF.